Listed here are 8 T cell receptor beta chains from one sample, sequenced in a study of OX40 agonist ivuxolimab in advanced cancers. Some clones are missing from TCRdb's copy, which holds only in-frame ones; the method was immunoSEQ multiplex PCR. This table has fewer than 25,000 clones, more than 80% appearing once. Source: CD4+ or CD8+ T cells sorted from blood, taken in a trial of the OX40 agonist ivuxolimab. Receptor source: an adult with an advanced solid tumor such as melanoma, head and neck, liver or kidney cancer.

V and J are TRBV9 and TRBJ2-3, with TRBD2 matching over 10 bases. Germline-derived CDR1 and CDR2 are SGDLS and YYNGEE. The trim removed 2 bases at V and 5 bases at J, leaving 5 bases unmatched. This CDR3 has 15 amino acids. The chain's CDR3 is CASSVLAGVGDTQYF. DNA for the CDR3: TGTGCCAGCAGCGTGCTAGCGGGAGTGGGAGATACGCAGTATTTT.

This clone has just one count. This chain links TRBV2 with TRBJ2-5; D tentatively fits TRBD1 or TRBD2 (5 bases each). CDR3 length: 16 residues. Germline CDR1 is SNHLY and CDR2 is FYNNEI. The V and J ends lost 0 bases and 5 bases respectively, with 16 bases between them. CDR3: CASSEASGARRETQYF. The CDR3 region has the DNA TGTGCCAGCAGTGAAGCTTCCGGGGCCCGCCGGGAGACCCAGTACTTC.

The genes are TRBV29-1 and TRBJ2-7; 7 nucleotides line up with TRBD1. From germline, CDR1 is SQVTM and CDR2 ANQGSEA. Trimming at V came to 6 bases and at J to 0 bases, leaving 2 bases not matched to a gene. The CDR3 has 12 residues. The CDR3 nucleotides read TGCAGCGTAGGGACAGCCTCCTACGAGCAGTACTTC. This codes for CSVGTASYEQYF.

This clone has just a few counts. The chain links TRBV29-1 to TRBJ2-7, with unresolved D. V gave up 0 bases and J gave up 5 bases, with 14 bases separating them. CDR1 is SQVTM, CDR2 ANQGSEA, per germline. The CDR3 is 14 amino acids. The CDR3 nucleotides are TGCAGCGTTGAAGATCCCCAAGGGCAGCACGAGCAGTACTTC. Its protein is CSVEDPQGQHEQYF.

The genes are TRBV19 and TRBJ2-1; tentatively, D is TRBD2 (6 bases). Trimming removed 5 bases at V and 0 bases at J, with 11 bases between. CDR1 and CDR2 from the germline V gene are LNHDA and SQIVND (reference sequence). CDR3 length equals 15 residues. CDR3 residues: CASSFRLGSYNEQFF. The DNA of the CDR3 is TGTGCCAGTAGTTTTCGACTAGGCTCCTACAATGAGCAGTTCTTC.

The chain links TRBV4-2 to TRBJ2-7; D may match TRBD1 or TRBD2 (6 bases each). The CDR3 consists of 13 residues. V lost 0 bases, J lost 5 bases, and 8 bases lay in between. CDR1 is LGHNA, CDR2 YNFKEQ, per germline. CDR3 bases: TGTGCCAGCAGCCAAGATAGGGGGGACGAGCAGTACTTC. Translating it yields CASSQDRGDEQYF.

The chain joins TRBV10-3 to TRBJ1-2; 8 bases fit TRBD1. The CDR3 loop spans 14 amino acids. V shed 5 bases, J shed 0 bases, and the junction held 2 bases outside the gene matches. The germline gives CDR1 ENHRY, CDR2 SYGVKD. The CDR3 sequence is CAISQGATNYGYTF. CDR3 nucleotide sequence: TGTGCCATCAGTCAGGGGGCAACTAACTATGGCTACACCTTC.

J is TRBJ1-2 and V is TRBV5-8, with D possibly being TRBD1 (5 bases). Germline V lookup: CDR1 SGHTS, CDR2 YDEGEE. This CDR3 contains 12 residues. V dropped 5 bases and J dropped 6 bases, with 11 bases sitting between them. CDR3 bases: TGTGCCAGCAGGAACCAGGGAAATGGCTACACCTTC. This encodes CASRNQGNGYTF.